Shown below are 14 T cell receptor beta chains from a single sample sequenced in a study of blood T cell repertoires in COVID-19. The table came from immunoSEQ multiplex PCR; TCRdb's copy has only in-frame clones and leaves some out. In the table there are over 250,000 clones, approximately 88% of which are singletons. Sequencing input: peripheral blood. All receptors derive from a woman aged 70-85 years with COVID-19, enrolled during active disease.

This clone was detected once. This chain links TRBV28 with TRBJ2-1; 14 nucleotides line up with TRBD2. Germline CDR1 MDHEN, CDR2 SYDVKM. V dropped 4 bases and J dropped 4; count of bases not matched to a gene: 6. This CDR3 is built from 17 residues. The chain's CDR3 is CASSSRLAGGRYNEQFF. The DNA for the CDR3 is TGTGCCAGCAGTTCCCGACTAGCGGGAGGGCGGTACAATGAGCAGTTCTTC.

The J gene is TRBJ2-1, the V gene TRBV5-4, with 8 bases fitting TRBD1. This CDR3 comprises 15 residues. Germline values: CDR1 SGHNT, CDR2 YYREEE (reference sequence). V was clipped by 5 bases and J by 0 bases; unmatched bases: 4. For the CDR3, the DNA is TGTGCCAGCAGTTATGACAGGGGCTCCTACAATGAGCAGTTCTTC. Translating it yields CASSYDRGSYNEQFF.

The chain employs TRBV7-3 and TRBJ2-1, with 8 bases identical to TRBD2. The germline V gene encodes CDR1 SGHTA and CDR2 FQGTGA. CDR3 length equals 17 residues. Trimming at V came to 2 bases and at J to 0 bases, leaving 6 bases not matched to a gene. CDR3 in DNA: TGTGCCAGCAGCTTATGGGCGGGAGGCCTCTCCTACAATGAGCAGTTCTTC. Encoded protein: CASSLWAGGLSYNEQFF. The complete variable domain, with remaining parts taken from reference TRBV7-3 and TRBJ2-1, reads GAGVSQTPSNKVTEKGKYVELRCDPISGHTALYWYRQSLGQGPEFLIYFQGTGAADDSGLPNDRFFAVRPEGSVSTLKIQRTERGDSAVYLCASSLWAGGLSYNEQFFGPGTRLTVL.

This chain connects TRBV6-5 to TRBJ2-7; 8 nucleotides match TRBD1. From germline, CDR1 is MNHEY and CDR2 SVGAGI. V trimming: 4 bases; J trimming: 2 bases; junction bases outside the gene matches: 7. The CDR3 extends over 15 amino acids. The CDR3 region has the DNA TGTGCCAGCAGTTCCCTTGGACAGGGCACCTACGAGCAGTACTTC. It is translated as CASSSLGQGTYEQYF.

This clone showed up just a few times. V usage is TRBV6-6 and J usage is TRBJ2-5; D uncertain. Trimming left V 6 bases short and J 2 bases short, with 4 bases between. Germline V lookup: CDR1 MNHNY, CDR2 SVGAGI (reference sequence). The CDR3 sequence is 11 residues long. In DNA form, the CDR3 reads TGTGCCAGCAGATTACAAGAGACCCAGTACTTC. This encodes CASRLQETQYF.

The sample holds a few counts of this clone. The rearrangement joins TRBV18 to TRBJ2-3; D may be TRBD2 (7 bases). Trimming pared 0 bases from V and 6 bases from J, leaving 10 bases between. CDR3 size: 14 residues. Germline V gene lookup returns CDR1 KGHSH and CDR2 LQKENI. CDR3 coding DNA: TGTGCCAGCTCACCACCATGGGGGGGCGATACGCAGTATTTT. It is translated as CASSPPWGGDTQYF.

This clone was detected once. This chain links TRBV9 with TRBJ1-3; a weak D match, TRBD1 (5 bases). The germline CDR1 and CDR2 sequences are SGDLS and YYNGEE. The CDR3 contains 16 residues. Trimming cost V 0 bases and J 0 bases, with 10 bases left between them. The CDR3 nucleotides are TGTGCCAGCAGCGTAGAGCTCAGGGCCTCTGGAAACACCATATATTTT. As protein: CASSVELRASGNTIYF.

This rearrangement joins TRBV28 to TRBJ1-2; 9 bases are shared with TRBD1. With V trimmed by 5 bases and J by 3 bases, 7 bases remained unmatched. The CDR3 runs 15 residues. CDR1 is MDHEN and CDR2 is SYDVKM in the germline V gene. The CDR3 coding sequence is TGTGCCAGCAGTACAGGGGGCGAAGCTTACTATGGCTACACCTTC. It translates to CASSTGGEAYYGYTF.

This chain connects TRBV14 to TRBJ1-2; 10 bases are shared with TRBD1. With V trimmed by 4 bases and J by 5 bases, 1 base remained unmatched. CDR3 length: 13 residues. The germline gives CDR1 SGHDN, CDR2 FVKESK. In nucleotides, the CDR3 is TGTGCCAGCAGCCGGACAGGGGGGTATGGCTACACCTTC. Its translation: CASSRTGGYGYTF.

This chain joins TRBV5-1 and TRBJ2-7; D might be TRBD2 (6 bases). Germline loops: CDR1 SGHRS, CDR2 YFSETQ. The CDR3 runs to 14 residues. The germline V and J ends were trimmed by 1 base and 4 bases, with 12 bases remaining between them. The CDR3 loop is CASSLWTNRYEQYF. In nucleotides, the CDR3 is TGCGCCAGCAGCTTGTGGACTAACCGTTACGAGCAGTACTTC.

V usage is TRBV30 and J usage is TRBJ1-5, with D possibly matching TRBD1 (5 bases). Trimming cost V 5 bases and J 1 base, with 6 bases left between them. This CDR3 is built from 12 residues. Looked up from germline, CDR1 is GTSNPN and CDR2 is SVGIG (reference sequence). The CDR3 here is CAWAGSNQPQHF. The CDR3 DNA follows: TGTGCCTGGGCAGGGAGCAATCAGCCCCAGCATTTT.

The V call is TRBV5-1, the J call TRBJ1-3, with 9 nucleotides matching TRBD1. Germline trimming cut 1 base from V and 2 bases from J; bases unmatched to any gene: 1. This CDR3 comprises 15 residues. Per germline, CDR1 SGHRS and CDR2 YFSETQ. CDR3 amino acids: CASSLWTGAGNTIYF. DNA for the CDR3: TGCGCCAGCAGCTTGTGGACAGGGGCTGGAAACACCATATATTTT.

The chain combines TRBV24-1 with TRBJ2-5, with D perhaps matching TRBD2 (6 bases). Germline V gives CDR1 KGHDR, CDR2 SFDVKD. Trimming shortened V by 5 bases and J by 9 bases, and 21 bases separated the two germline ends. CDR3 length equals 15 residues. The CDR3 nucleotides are TGTGCCACCAGTGCCCGCAGGGCCGGGAGTCGGGCCCAGTACTTC. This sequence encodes CATSARRAGSRAQYF.

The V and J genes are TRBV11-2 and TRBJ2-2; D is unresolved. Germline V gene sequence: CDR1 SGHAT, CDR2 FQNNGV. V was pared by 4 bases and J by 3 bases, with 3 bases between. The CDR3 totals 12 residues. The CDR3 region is CASSSDTGELFF. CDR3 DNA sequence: TGTGCCAGCAGCTCGGACACCGGGGAGCTGTTTTTT.